A single sample is the source of the 14 T cell receptor beta chains below, sequenced in a study of response to subunit inactivated influenza vaccine. Each CDR3 protein is one row after TCRdb ran MiXCR on the RT-PCR reads. The sample holds some 500,000 distinct CDR3 sequences, 16% seen once. The sequencing used CD4+ T cells sorted from PBMCs, collected less than 30 months after vaccination. The receptors were gathered from a man between 50 and 69 years old who received an inactivated influenza vaccine.

CDR3 region: CSARDYKTGTGFYAEAFF. The CDR3 DNA is TGCAGTGCTAGAGATTATAAGACCGGGACAGGGTTTTATGCTGAAGCTTTCTTT. V is TRBV20-1 and J is TRBJ1-1; the match to TRBD1 covers 9 bases. CDR1 and CDR2 (germline): DFQATT, SNEGSKA (reference sequence). The CDR3 has 18 amino acids. The V gene end was trimmed by 0 bases and the J gene end by 6 bases; junction bases not matched to a gene: 17.

This clonotype was recorded at least ten times. The chain is built from TRBV7-2 and TRBJ2-1, with 8 bases fitting TRBD2. Germline CDR1 SGHTA, CDR2 FQGNSA. V lost 0 bases, J lost 7 bases, and 11 bases stayed unmatched. This CDR3 has 17 residues. The CDR3 nucleotides are TGTGCCAGCAGCTTAGCGTTCCCCCAGCGGGAGAGTAATGAGCAGTTCTTC. Protein sequence: CASSLAFPQRESNEQFF.

This clonotype was found a few times. J is TRBJ2-5 and V is TRBV6-6; D is unresolved. V was clipped by 5 bases and J by 5 bases, with 9 bases between them. Germline CDR1 reads MNHNY; CDR2 reads SVGAGI (reference sequence). This CDR3 region has 12 residues. The CDR3 nucleotides are TGTGCCAGCAGTCCTCACCTTGAGACCCAGTACTTC. Translating it yields CASSPHLETQYF.

This clonotype was observed at least ten times. V is TRBV21-1 and J is TRBJ1-1; the table's TRBD1 call for D was not verified on the DNA. TRBV21-1 is noted as a pseudogene. CDR3 length equals 16 residues. CDR3 DNA sequence: TGTGCCAGCAGCAAGGGGGGGACGGACAATGACACTGAAGCTTTCTTT. Protein sequence: CASSKGGTDNDTEAFF.

This clonotype was detected only a few times. The chain uses TRBV7-2 and TRBJ2-7; TRBD2 aligns across 9 bases. Losses at the gene ends were 3 bases for V and 2 bases for J; bases not matched to a gene: 5. Germline V gene lookup returns CDR1 SGHTA and CDR2 FQGNSA. The CDR3 extends over 15 amino acids. Here the CDR3 reads CASSLPGLAAYEQYF. The CDR3 DNA reads TGTGCCAGCAGCTTGCCGGGACTAGCTGCCTACGAGCAGTACTTC.

The chain recombines TRBV11-2 with TRBJ2-1; TRBD2 aligns across 16 bases. V lost 4 bases and J lost 2; bases outside the gene matches: 8. The CDR3 extends over 19 amino acids. Germline CDR1 and CDR2: SGHAT and FQNNGV. This chain's CDR3 is CASSSGLGLAGGPYNEQFF. CDR3 sequence (DNA): TGTGCCAGCAGCTCGGGTCTGGGACTAGCGGGAGGGCCCTACAATGAGCAGTTCTTC.

V gene TRBV6-1 combines with J gene TRBJ1-4; no reliable D call. The CDR3 has 13 residues. CDR1 MNHNS and CDR2 SASEGT come from the germline V gene. V dropped 2 bases and J dropped 10 bases, with 11 bases sitting between them. The CDR3 nucleotides are TGTGCCAGCAGTGAACAGGTTGGCGGAAAACTGTTTTTT. Protein sequence: CASSEQVGGKLFF.

This clonotype has at least ten counts. The genes are TRBV4-3 and TRBJ2-1; D perhaps matches TRBD2 (6 bases). The V and J ends lost 2 bases and 1 base respectively, with 12 bases between them. Germline V gene data show CDR1 as LGHNA and CDR2 as YSLEER. This CDR3 is built from 16 residues. The CDR3 sequence: CASSQQRGLSYNEQFF. CDR3 coding DNA: TGCGCCAGCAGCCAACAAAGGGGACTTTCCTACAATGAGCAGTTCTTC.

The J gene is TRBJ2-1, the V gene TRBV5-6; TRBD2 matches 9 bases. After removal of 2 bases from V and 10 bases from J, the junction contained 7 bases not matched to a gene. CDR3 length: 14 amino acids. Per germline, CDR1 SGHDT and CDR2 YYEEEE. The CDR3 reads CASSFIRAGGEQFF. The CDR3 DNA reads as TGTGCCAGCAGCTTTATTCGTGCGGGAGGGGAGCAGTTCTTC.

This clonotype was counted between two and nine times. The gene calls are TRBV4-1 and TRBJ1-5, with TRBD1 identical over 11 bases. CDR1 and CDR2 (germline): MGHRA, YSYEKL. The CDR3 runs 17 residues. With 4 bases clipped from V and 0 bases from J, the junction kept 5 bases outside the gene matches. CDR3 loop: CASSRGQGGNSNQPQHF. The CDR3, as DNA: TGCGCCAGCAGCCGGGGACAGGGGGGAAATAGCAATCAGCCCCAGCATTTT.

This clonotype has only a few counts. The chain couples TRBV5-1 to TRBJ1-1; no firm D call. Germline V CDR1 and CDR2: SGHRS, YFSETQ. CDR3 length: 13 residues. Trimming removed 5 bases from V and 1 base from J, with 9 bases in between. The CDR3 nucleotides are TGCGCCAGCAGGAGGGATCAGAACACTGAAGCTTTCTTT. It specifies CASRRDQNTEAFF.

The V call is TRBV10-3, the J call TRBJ2-5; D possibly corresponds to TRBD1 (5 bases). The V and J ends lost 3 bases and 1 base respectively, with 6 bases between them. Germline loops: CDR1 ENHRY, CDR2 SYGVKD. The CDR3 is 13 amino acids. The DNA for the CDR3 is TGTGCCATCAGTGATAGGGGCCAAGAGACCCAGTACTTC. Protein product: CAISDRGQETQYF.

This chain connects TRBV29-1 to TRBJ1-2; 9 bases align to TRBD1. The CDR3 covers 14 residues. Germline V gene sequence: CDR1 SQVTM, CDR2 ANQGSEA. The J segment lost 5 bases and the V segment lost 4 bases, leaving 8 bases of the junction unmatched. The CDR3 DNA reads as TGCAGCGTTGGAAGTCTACAGGGGGCGTATGGCTACACCTTC. Translation gives CSVGSLQGAYGYTF.

This sequence joins TRBV30 and TRBJ1-6, with a possible D match to TRBD1 (6 bases). CDR1 is GTSNPN and CDR2 is SVGIG in the germline V gene (reference sequence). The CDR3 totals 14 residues. Trimming shortened V by 1 base and J by 5 bases, and 9 bases separated the two germline ends. Here the CDR3 reads CAWSAGQNNSPLHF. Written as DNA, the CDR3 is TGTGCCTGGAGTGCGGGACAAAATAATTCACCCCTCCACTTT.